The clone carrying this TCR beta chain was detected only a few times. The sample is drawn from a study of identical twins. Using its own MiXCR run on the 5' RACE reads, TCRdb lists one record per CDR3 protein. The data show roughly 540,000 distinct CDR3 sequences, with 22% seen just once and 0.91% held by the top ten. Trimming took off 0 bases at V and 8 bases at J, with 14 bases between the two ends. This CDR3 comprises 15 residues. CDR1 is SGHVS, CDR2 FQNEAQ, per germline. These data were likewise used in another study, on T cells expressing NK-cell markers.

V is TRBV7-8 and J is TRBJ2-1, with D possibly TRBD1 on 5 matching bases. Sequencing was performed on CD4+ T cells sorted from blood. The sequence derives from a woman in her late teens or twenties in good health. The CDR3 reads CASSLAPSTGYEQFF. In nucleotides, the CDR3 is TGTGCCAGCAGCTTAGCCCCATCCACAGGTTATGAGCAGTTCTTC. Looking up the rest from reference TRBV7-8 and TRBJ2-1 gives the full variable domain: GAGVSQSPRYKVAKRGQDVALRCDPISGHVSLFWYQQALGQGPEFLTYFQNEAQLDKSGLPSDRFFAERPEGSVSTLKIQRTQQEDSAVYLCASSLAPSTGYEQFFGPGTRLTVL.